These T cell receptor beta chains were read from a single sample in a study of blood T cell repertoires in COVID-19. Clones were sequenced by immunoSEQ multiplex PCR, and TCRdb holds only the in-frame ones, with some missing. There are roughly 180,000 clones in the sample; less than 95% occur only once, and 0.76% lies in the top ten. Sequenced sample: peripheral blood. Receptor source: a man aged 30 to 45 with COVID-19, enrolled during active disease. The conserved cysteine and the conserved F or W are not part of the CDR3 here. The D gene is left open where the match is weak.

V gene: TRBV2
D gene: TRBD1
CDR3 protein: ASSAQGNNEKLF

V gene: TRBV19
D gene: TRBD1
CDR3 protein: ASNMGQGANQPQH

V gene: TRBV6-2/TRBV6-3
D gene: TRBD1
CDR3 protein: ASSKEQGVTEAF

V gene: TRBV29-1
D gene: TRBD1
CDR3 protein: SVTTGTEVYYT

V gene: TRBV10-2
D gene: -
CDR3 protein: ASSPGDQPQH

V gene: TRBV19
D gene: TRBD2
CDR3 protein: ASGTSGGRQETQY

V gene: TRBV11-1
D gene: -
CDR3 protein: ASSSQGHEQY

V gene: TRBV5-1
D gene: TRBD1
CDR3 protein: ASSVYGQGGLDTIY

V gene: TRBV6-6
D gene: -
CDR3 protein: ASSYSEGPGNSPLH

V gene: TRBV19
D gene: -
CDR3 protein: ASSNRRSKDTEAF

V gene: TRBV7-9
D gene: TRBD1
CDR3 protein: ASRQQGSSYNEQF

V gene: TRBV10-1
D gene: TRBD1
CDR3 protein: ASRAGQGWNQPQH

V gene: TRBV7-9
D gene: -
CDR3 protein: ASSRPGLGYT

V gene: TRBV6-5
D gene: TRBD1
CDR3 protein: ASSYRDRAMTF

V gene: TRBV3-1/TRBV3-2
D gene: TRBD1
CDR3 protein: ASSRDRMNTEAF

V gene: TRBV18
D gene: -
CDR3 protein: ASSPRENTGELF

V gene: TRBV11-3
D gene: -
CDR3 protein: ASRPQQRCNEKLF

V gene: TRBV27
D gene: TRBD1
CDR3 protein: ASSPFRDSLKEQY

V gene: TRBV7-7
D gene: TRBD2
CDR3 protein: ASSPWGGSGELF

V gene: TRBV3-1/TRBV3-2
D gene: TRBD1
CDR3 protein: ASSPYQGAGDSPLH

V gene: TRBV19
D gene: -
CDR3 protein: ASRSGRQPGGYT

V gene: TRBV6-5
D gene: TRBD1
CDR3 protein: ASTLTGGTNSPLH

V gene: TRBV5-4
D gene: TRBD2
CDR3 protein: ASSSSGGAPADTQY

V gene: TRBV29-1
D gene: TRBD1
CDR3 protein: SAVLGTGGGIGNQPQH

V gene: TRBV7-6
D gene: TRBD1
CDR3 protein: ASSLTGGAPGDTIY

V gene: TRBV9
D gene: -
CDR3 protein: ASSPQTGGNYGYT